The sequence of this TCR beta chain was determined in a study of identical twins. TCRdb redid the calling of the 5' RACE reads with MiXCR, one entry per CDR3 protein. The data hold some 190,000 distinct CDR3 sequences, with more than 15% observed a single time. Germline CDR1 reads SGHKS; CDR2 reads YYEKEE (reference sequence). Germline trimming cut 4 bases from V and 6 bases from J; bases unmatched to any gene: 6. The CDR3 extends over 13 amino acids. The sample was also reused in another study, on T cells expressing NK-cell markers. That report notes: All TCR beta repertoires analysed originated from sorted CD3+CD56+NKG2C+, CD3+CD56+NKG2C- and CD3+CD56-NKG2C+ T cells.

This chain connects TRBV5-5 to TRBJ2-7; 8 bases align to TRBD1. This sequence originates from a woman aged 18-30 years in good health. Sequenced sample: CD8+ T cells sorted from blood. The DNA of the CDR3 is TGTGCCAGCAGCCCGGACAGGGCTGTCGAGCAGTACTTC. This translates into CASSPDRAVEQYF.